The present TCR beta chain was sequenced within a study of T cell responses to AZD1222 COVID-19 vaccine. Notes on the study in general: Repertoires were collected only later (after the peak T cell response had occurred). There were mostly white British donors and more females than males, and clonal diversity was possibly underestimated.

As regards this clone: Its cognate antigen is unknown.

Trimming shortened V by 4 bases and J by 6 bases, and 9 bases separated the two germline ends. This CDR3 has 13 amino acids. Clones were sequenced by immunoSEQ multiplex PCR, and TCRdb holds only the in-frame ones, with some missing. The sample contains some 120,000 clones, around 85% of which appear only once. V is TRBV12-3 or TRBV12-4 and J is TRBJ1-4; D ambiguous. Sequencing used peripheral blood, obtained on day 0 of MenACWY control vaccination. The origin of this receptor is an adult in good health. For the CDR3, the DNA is TGTGCCAGCAGTTCAACCTCCCATGAAAAACTGTTTTTT. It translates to CASSSTSHEKLFF.